The entry that follows covers one T cell receptor (beta chain) sequence. Its specificity is unknown. A much larger clone is a single base away; this may be a read error. V lost 5 bases, J lost 0 bases, and 10 bases lay in between. The CDR3 extends over 15 amino acids. Per germline, CDR1 MNHEY and CDR2 SMNVEV (reference sequence). The data were taken from a study of T cells after yellow fever vaccination. For TCR, cDNA came from 5'RACE template switching, which added a universal primer site and UMIs. TCRdb re-called the 5' RACE reads with MiXCR, one entry per CDR3 protein. The sample carries around 350,000 distinct CDR3 sequences, more than 5.5% recorded once. Study-wide findings and caveats: Within FACS-sorted repertoires, abundant clonotypes contaminating from the bulk population could be present. The CD4 compartment and the CD8 compartment contained a small share of clonotypes in common.

Here the sequenced sample was PBMCs, taken 5 days after the yellow fever booster vaccination. This chain connects TRBV27 to TRBJ1-4, with D hard to call. This receptor was obtained from a man aged 25-45 years who received the YFV17D yellow fever vaccine. The CDR3 spells CASSEETTTNEKLFF. CDR3 DNA sequence: TGTGCCAGCAGTGAAGAGACAACAACTAATGAAAAACTGTTTTTT.